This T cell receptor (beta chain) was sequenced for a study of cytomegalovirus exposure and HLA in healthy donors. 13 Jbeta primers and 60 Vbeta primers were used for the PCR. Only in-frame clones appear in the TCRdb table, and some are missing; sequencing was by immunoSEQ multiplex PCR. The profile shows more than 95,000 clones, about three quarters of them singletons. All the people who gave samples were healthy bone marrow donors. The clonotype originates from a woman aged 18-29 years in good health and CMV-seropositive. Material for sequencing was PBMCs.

In nucleotides, the CDR3 is TGTGCCAGCAGGGTGGGTACAGGGCAGACTAATGAAAAACTGTTTTTT. Translated: CASRVGTGQTNEKLFF. This chain links TRBV2 with TRBJ1-4; tentatively, D is TRBD1 (6 bases). CDR3 length equals 16 residues. V lost 6 bases and J lost 2, with 16 bases in between. Looked up from germline, CDR1 is SNHLY and CDR2 is FYNNEI.